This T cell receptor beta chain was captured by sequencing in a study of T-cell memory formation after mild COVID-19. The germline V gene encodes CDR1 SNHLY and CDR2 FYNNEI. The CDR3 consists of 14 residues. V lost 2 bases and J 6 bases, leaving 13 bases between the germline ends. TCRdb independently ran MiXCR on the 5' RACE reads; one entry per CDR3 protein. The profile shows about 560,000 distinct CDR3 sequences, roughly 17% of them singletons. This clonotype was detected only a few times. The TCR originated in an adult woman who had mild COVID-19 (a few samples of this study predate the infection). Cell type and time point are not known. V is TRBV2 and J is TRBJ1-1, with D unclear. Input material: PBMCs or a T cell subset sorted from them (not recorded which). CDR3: CASSEPAAAAEAFF. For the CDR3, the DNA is TGTGCCAGCAGTGAACCTGCGGCAGCAGCTGAAGCTTTCTTT.